What follows is one TCR beta chain and its context. Its target is not known. The data originate from a study of radiation and T cells in renal cell carcinoma. Time point in this sample: baseline pretreatment blood. The treatment: 15 Gy SBRT to primary tumor, nephrectomy 4 weeks later. Serial blood draws occurred at baseline and 2 and 4 weeks post-SBRT. Study-level results: Top tumor clonotypes rose in blood 2 weeks post-radiation, then contracted.

Germline CDR1 and CDR2: MNHEY and SMNVEV (reference sequence). V was pared by 4 bases and J by 4 bases, with 13 bases between. The CDR3 runs 14 residues. Sequencing was performed with immunoSEQ multiplex PCR; in TCRdb, only in-frame clones are kept and a portion is missing. The data contain 110,000 to 150,000 clones, roughly 83% of them singletons. Material: blood, obtained from a patient whose treatment included radiotherapy and nephrectomy. The chain couples TRBV27 to TRBJ1-1; TRBD1 might be the D (6 bases). The receptor's source is a woman between 45 and 60 years old with renal cell carcinoma. The CDR3 here is CASSYTGPFTEAFF. The DNA for the CDR3 is TGTGCCAGCAGTTACACAGGGCCCTTCACTGAAGCTTTCTTT.